The next 26 T cell receptor beta chains were all read from a single sample in a study of T cell responses to AZD1222 COVID-19 vaccine. Sequenced by immunoSEQ multiplex PCR; TCRdb stores in-frame clones only, minus some. The table includes some 130,000 clones, over 90% detected once. The sequencing used peripheral blood, collected on day 0 of AZD1222 vaccination. These receptor sequences come from an adult in good health.

The rearrangement links TRBV25-1 to TRBJ1-5; perhaps TRBD1 as D (5 bases). The CDR3 has 14 residues. V was clipped by 3 bases and J by 4 bases, with 10 bases between them. Per germline, CDR1 MGHDK and CDR2 SYGVNS. CDR3 DNA sequence: TGTGCCAGCAGTGAGGGCGGGGGTAATCAGCCCCAGCATTTT. Translated: CASSEGGGNQPQHF.

The chain carries TRBV19 and TRBJ1-4, with 8 nucleotides matching TRBD1. This CDR3 region has 14 residues. With V trimmed by 10 bases and J by 6 bases, 10 bases remained unmatched. Germline CDR1 LNHDA, CDR2 SQIVND (reference sequence). The CDR3 loop is CATGIQGGDEKLFF. CDR3 DNA sequence: TGTGCCACCGGAATACAGGGGGGAGATGAAAAACTGTTTTTT. Looking up the rest from reference TRBV19 and TRBJ1-4 gives the full variable domain: DGGITQSPKYLFRKEGQNVTLSCEQNLNHDAMYWYRQDPGQGLRLIYYSQIVNDFQKGDIAEGYSVSREKKESFPLTVTSAQKNPTAFYLCATGIQGGDEKLFFGSGTQLSVL.

The chain carries TRBV7-9 and TRBJ1-1; D is undetermined. Trimming took 1 base from V and 0 from J, leaving 3 bases between them. CDR3 length: 13 residues. Germline CDR1 SEHNR, CDR2 FQNEAQ (reference sequence). CDR3: CASSLVMNTEAFF. The CDR3, as DNA: TGTGCCAGCAGCTTAGTCATGAACACTGAAGCTTTCTTT. The variable domain in full, completed from reference TRBV7-9 and TRBJ1-1, reads DTGVSQNPRHKITKRGQNVTFRCDPISEHNRLYWYRQTLGQGPEFLTYFQNEAQLEKSRLLSDRFSAERPKGSFSTLEIQRTEQGDSAMYLCASSLVMNTEAFFGQGTRLTVV.

The rearrangement uses TRBV28 and TRBJ1-1; 7 bases line up with TRBD1. The CDR3 is made up of 14 amino acids. CDR1 MDHEN and CDR2 SYDVKM come from the germline V gene. The trim removed 5 bases at V and 4 bases at J, leaving 7 bases unmatched. The CDR3: CASSLRQGFTEAFF. The CDR3 bases are TGTGCCAGCAGTCTCCGACAGGGATTCACTGAAGCTTTCTTT.

CDR3 in amino acids: CASSFRLEDTEAFF. The CDR3 coding sequence is TGCGCCAGCAGCTTTCGGTTAGAGGACACTGAAGCTTTCTTT. The chain links TRBV5-1 to TRBJ1-1; D not certain. Germline CDR1 SGHRS, CDR2 YFSETQ. This CDR3 is 14 amino acids long. Trimming took 2 bases from V and 3 from J, leaving 11 bases between them.

The chain combines TRBV18 with TRBJ1-2; D not resolved. With 6 bases removed from V and 8 bases from J, the gap between germline ends came to 16 bases. The CDR3 has 13 residues. Germline CDR1 and CDR2: KGHSH and LQKENI. The DNA of the CDR3 is TGTGCCAGCTCCCCCAAAGATCAGGAGGGCTACACCTTC. This encodes CASSPKDQEGYTF.

The V and J genes are TRBV5-1 and TRBJ2-1, with 12 positions matching TRBD2. With 4 bases clipped from V and 2 bases from J, the junction kept 10 bases outside the gene matches. This CDR3 comprises 18 residues. Germline V gives CDR1 SGHRS, CDR2 YFSETQ. The CDR3 region has the DNA TGCGCCAGCAGCCGCAACCCGACTAGCGGGAGTACCTACAATGAGCAGTTCTTC. Translated, it gives CASSRNPTSGSTYNEQFF.

The CDR3: CATSSYRVDYGYTF. As DNA, the CDR3 is TGTGCCACCAGCAGTTACAGGGTTGACTATGGCTACACCTTC. This chain uses TRBV15 with TRBJ1-2; tentatively, D is TRBD1 (6 bases). This CDR3 is built from 14 residues. Germline CDR1 and CDR2: LNHNV and YYDKDF (reference sequence). Trimming cost V 3 bases and J 3 bases, with 11 bases left between them.

This clone has a single count. The chain couples TRBV19 to TRBJ1-2; D gene uncertain. Trimming left V 0 bases short and J 4 bases short, with 15 bases between. CDR3 size: 16 residues. Germline values: CDR1 LNHDA, CDR2 SQIVND (reference sequence). The DNA for the CDR3 is TGTGCCAGTAGTATAGAGGTCGCATCGAGCTTCTATGGCTACACCTTC. Translation gives CASSIEVASSFYGYTF.

V usage is TRBV11-2 and J usage is TRBJ1-1; D gene ambiguous. V was trimmed by 1 base and J by 3 bases, leaving 6 bases between them. In germline, CDR1 is SGHAT, CDR2 FQNNGV. The CDR3 spans 13 residues. In DNA form, the CDR3 reads TGTGCCAGCAGCTTAGGCAGTCACACTGAAGCTTTCTTT. Translation: CASSLGSHTEAFF.

The V call is TRBV7-9, the J call TRBJ1-1, with 9 bases fitting TRBD1. CDR1 SEHNR and CDR2 FQNEAQ come from the germline V gene (reference sequence). Trimming at V came to 1 base and at J to 7 bases, leaving 10 bases not matched to a gene. The length of the CDR3 is 16 residues. The CDR3 protein is CASSLGLDRGSIEAFF. The CDR3 DNA follows: TGTGCCAGCAGCTTAGGACTGGACAGGGGTTCCATTGAAGCTTTCTTT.

The chain couples TRBV14 to TRBJ2-1; weak D call: TRBD1 (5 bases). This CDR3 is built from 14 residues. CDR1 and CDR2 (germline): SGHDN, FVKESK. The ends were cut back, 2 bases at V and 6 bases at J, with 11 bases in the middle. The CDR3 DNA reads TGTGCCAGCAGCCAATTAGACAGCCTCAATGAGCAGTTCTTC. Translating gives CASSQLDSLNEQFF.

In this sample, this clone turned up once. The CDR3 bases are TGTGCCAGCAGCCCTAGAGAGGGTAGGGGGTTCAGCTCCTACAATGAGCAGTTCTTC. Translation: CASSPREGRGFSSYNEQFF. This sequence joins TRBV9 and TRBJ2-1; TRBD1 is a possible D gene (6 bases). With 4 bases removed from V and 0 bases from J, the gap between germline ends came to 23 bases. This CDR3 comprises 19 residues. Germline assignment: CDR1 SGDLS and CDR2 YYNGEE.

This rearrangement joins TRBV24-1 to TRBJ1-3; D is unresolved. Per the germline V gene, CDR1 is KGHDR and CDR2 is SFDVKD. The length of the CDR3 is 14 residues. Deletions cut 6 bases from V and 4 bases from J, with 12 bases between. The CDR3 spells CATSSEGGGNTIYF. The CDR3 nucleotides are TGTGCCACCAGTTCTGAGGGTGGAGGAAACACCATATATTTT.

The V gene is TRBV7-9, the J gene TRBJ1-2; D remains ambiguous. V lost 5 bases, J lost 8 bases, and 18 bases lay in between. CDR3 length: 14 amino acids. The germline V gene encodes CDR1 SEHNR and CDR2 FQNEAQ (reference sequence). The CDR3 coding sequence is TGTGCCAGCAGCCCAACCACGATGGGATTCGGCTACACCTTC. Its translation: CASSPTTMGFGYTF.

V usage is TRBV28 and J usage is TRBJ2-1; a weak D match, TRBD2 (6 bases). Germline V lookup: CDR1 MDHEN, CDR2 SYDVKM. Trimming removed 2 bases at V and 3 bases at J, with 11 bases between. CDR3 length: 15 residues. Here the CDR3 reads CASSLGDSFYNEQFF. The CDR3, as DNA: TGTGCCAGCAGTTTAGGGGACTCCTTCTACAATGAGCAGTTCTTC.

The chain recombines TRBV30 with TRBJ2-7; D unresolved. The CDR3 has 11 amino acids. V lost 1 base to trimming and J lost 3 bases, with 4 bases between them. In germline, CDR1 is GTSNPN, CDR2 SVGIG (reference sequence). The CDR3 nucleotides read TGTGCCTGGAGTGCAAGCTACGAGCAGTACTTC. Its protein product is CAWSASYEQYF.

V is TRBV3-1 (or the pseudogene TRBV3-2) and J is TRBJ1-6; no firm D call. CDR1 and CDR2 (germline): LGHDT, YNNKEL (reference sequence). This CDR3 has 14 residues. V was trimmed by 3 bases and J by 5 bases, leaving 8 bases between them. CDR3 DNA: TGTGCCAGCAGCCAGGGTATCAATAATTCACCCCTCCACTTT. Translated, it gives CASSQGINNSPLHF.

The chain uses TRBV11-1 and TRBJ1-4, with D tentatively TRBD1 (6 bases). Per the germline V gene, CDR1 is SGHAT and CDR2 is FQDESV (reference sequence). The V end was cut by 4 bases, the J end by 8 bases, with 11 bases between. The CDR3 spans 13 residues. Here the CDR3 reads CASSSQGGEKLFF. CDR3 DNA: TGTGCCAGCAGCTCACAGGGTGGAGAAAAACTGTTTTTT.

The chain joins TRBV20-1 to TRBJ2-3; D unresolved. Germline V gene sequence: CDR1 DFQATT, CDR2 SNEGSKA (reference sequence). Trimming cost V 5 bases and J 4 bases, with 4 bases left between them. CDR3 size: 10 residues. The DNA for the CDR3 is TGCAGTGCTTGGTCAGATACGCAGTATTTT. This codes for CSAWSDTQYF.

The chain combines TRBV28 with TRBJ1-5; D is uncertain. V lost 7 bases, J lost 3 bases, and 13 bases lay in between. Germline V CDR1 and CDR2: MDHEN, SYDVKM. CDR3 length: 14 amino acids. Written as DNA, the CDR3 is TGTGCCAGCATACAAGGAGGGCCCAATCAGCCCCAGCATTTT. Its protein is CASIQGGPNQPQHF. Based on the CDR3 plus reference TRBV28 and TRBJ1-5, the full variable domain is DVKVTQSSRYLVKRTGEKVFLECVQDMDHENMFWYRQDPGLGLRLIYFSYDVKMKEKGDIPEGYSVSREKKERFSLILESASTNQTSMYLCASIQGGPNQPQHFGDGTRLSIL.

The chain joins TRBV30 to TRBJ1-6, with D perhaps TRBD1 (6 bases). Germline CDR1 reads GTSNPN; CDR2 reads SVGIG (reference sequence). The length of the CDR3 is 14 residues. V lost 0 bases, J lost 7 bases, and 10 bases lay in between. The CDR3: CAWSVWTENSPLHF. In DNA form, the CDR3 reads TGTGCCTGGAGTGTTTGGACAGAAAATTCACCCCTCCACTTT.

With respect to this clone: A junction end diverges from the germline sequence, so it may reflect a read error. This chain connects TRBV12-5 to TRBJ2-2, with TRBD2 matching over 8 bases. The length of the CDR3 is 16 residues. In germline, CDR1 is LGHNT, CDR2 FRNRAP. The CDR3: CASGLVPGTRHRGAVF. In DNA form, the CDR3 reads TGTGCTAGTGGTTTGGTTCCCGGGACTAGACACCGGGGAGCTGTTTTT.

The V and J genes are TRBV28 and TRBJ2-7; D is ambiguous. The CDR3 is made up of 14 amino acids. From germline, CDR1 is MDHEN and CDR2 SYDVKM. Trimming took 4 bases from V and 0 from J, leaving 10 bases between them. CDR3 in amino acids: CASSSSQSSYEQYF. CDR3 coding DNA: TGTGCCAGCAGTTCATCGCAGAGCTCCTACGAGCAGTACTTC.

The chain couples TRBV7-8 to TRBJ1-6; a weak D match, TRBD1 (6 bases). V dropped 1 base and J dropped 9 bases, with 19 bases sitting between them. Germline-derived CDR1 and CDR2 are SGHVS and FQNEAQ. The CDR3 extends over 17 amino acids. The DNA of the CDR3 is TGTGCCAGCAGCTTAGGACACACAGGGCCCTCAGGTTCACCCCTCCACTTT. It is translated as CASSLGHTGPSGSPLHF.

This chain uses TRBV20-1 with TRBJ1-3; D gene uncertain. The CDR3 has 11 residues. CDR1 and CDR2 (germline): DFQATT, SNEGSKA (reference sequence). Trimming took 4 bases from V and 4 from J, leaving 5 bases between them. CDR3 in amino acids: CSANLGNTIYF. Written as DNA, the CDR3 is TGCAGTGCTAATTTGGGAAACACCATATATTTT.